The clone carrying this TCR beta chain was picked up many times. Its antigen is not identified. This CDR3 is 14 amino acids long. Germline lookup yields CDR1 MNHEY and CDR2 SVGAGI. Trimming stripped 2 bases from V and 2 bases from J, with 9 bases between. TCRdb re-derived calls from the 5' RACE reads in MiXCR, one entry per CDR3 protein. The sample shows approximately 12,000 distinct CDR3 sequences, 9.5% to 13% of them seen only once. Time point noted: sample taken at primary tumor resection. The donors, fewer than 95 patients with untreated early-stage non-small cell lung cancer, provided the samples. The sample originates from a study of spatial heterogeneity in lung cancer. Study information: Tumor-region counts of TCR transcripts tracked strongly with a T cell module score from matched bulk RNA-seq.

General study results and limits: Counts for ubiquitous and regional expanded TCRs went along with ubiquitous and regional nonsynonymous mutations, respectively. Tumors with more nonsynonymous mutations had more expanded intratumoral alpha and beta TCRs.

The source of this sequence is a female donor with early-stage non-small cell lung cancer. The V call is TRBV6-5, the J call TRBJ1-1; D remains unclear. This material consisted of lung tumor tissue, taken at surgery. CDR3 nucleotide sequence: TGTGCCAGCAGTTACCTCCCAAGAAACACTGAAGCTTTCTTT. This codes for CASSYLPRNTEAFF.